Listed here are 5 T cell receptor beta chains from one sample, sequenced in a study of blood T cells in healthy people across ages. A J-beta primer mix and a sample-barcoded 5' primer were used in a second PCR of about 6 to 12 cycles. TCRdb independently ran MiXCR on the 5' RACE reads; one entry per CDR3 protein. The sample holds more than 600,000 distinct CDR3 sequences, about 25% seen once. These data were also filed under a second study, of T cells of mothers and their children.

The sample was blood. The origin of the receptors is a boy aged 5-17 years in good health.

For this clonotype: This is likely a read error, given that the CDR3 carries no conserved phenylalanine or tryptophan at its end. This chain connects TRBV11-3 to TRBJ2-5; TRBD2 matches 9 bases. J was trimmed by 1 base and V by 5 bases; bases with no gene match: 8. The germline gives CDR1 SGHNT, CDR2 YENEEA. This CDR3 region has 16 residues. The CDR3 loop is CASSPPSSGIQETQYL. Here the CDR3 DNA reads TGTGCCAGCAGCCCCCCATCTAGCGGGATCCAAGAGACCCAGTACCTC.

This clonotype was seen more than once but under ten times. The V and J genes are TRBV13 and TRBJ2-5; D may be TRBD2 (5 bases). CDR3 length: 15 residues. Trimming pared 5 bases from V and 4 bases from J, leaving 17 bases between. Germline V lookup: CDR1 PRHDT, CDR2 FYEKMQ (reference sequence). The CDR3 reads CASSQRPGRGETQYF. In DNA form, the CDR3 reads TGTGCCAGCAGCCAAAGACCTGGACGGGGAGAGACCCAGTACTTC.

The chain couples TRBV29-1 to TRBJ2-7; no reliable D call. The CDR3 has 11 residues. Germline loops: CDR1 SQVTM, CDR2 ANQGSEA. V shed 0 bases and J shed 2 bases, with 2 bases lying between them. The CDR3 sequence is CSVEEAYEQYF. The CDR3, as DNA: TGCAGCGTTGAAGAAGCCTACGAGCAGTACTTC.

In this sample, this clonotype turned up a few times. CDR3 sequence: CASSPQPGGGHNEQFF. The CDR3 bases are TGTGCCAGCAGCCCGCAACCGGGGGGGGGGCACAATGAGCAGTTCTTC. This chain links TRBV7-3 with TRBJ2-5; 8 positions match TRBD2. The J call is uncertain, as TRBJ2-1 better fits the DNA end. From germline, CDR1 is SGHTA and CDR2 FQGTGA. The CDR3 loop spans 16 amino acids.

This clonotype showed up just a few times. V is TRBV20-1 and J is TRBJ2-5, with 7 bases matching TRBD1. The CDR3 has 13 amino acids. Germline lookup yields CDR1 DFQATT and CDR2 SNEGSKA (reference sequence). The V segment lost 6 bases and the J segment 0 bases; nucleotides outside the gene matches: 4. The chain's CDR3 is CSAPGQYQETQYF. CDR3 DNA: TGCAGTGCGCCGGGACAGTACCAAGAGACCCAGTACTTC.